These 27 T cell receptor beta chains came from one sample sequenced in a study of OX40 agonist ivuxolimab in advanced cancers. Sequencing used immunoSEQ multiplex PCR; TCRdb keeps in-frame clones, though not all of them. The sample records more than 60,000 clones, 85% being singletons. The sequencing used CD4+ or CD8+ T cells sorted from blood, collected in a trial of the OX40 agonist ivuxolimab. The receptors shown here come from an adult with an advanced solid tumor such as melanoma, head and neck, liver or kidney cancer.

The chain combines TRBV5-3 with TRBJ1-5, with D unresolved. TRBV5-3 is designated an ORF whose function remains uncertain. Trimming took off 1 base at V and 6 bases at J, with 11 bases between the two ends. This CDR3 is 14 amino acids long. The CDR3 coding sequence is TGTGCCAGAAGCTTGATCCTTATGGCTCAGCCCCAGCATTTT. Protein: CARSLILMAQPQHF.

The chain links TRBV11-2 to TRBJ1-2, with D possibly being TRBD1 (6 bases). Germline CDR1 is SGHAT and CDR2 is FQNNGV. This CDR3 comprises 14 residues. Trimming left V 4 bases short and J 2 bases short, with 11 bases between. CDR3: CASSSKTGNYGYTF. CDR3 sequence (DNA): TGTGCCAGCAGCTCAAAAACAGGGAACTATGGCTACACCTTC. Full variable domain (rest looked up from reference TRBV11-2 and TRBJ1-2): EAGVAQSPRYKIIEKRQSVAFWCNPISGHATLYWYQQILGQGPKLLIQFQNNGVVDDSQLPKDRFSAERLKGVDSTLKIQPAKLEDSAVYLCASSSKTGNYGYTFGSGTRLTVV.

V gene TRBV6-5 combines with J gene TRBJ1-2; 7 bases line up with TRBD1. The CDR3 contains 13 residues. Germline-derived CDR1 and CDR2 are MNHEY and SVGAGI. V was pared by 4 bases and J by 2 bases, with 1 base of the junction left unmatched. The CDR3 DNA reads TGTGCCAGCAGTTTACAGGGGAACTATGGCTACACCTTC. It encodes CASSLQGNYGYTF.

The chain joins TRBV7-9 to TRBJ1-1; the D gene is possibly TRBD1 (6 bases). This CDR3 contains 19 residues. The germline V gene encodes CDR1 SEHNR and CDR2 FQNEAQ (reference sequence). The V gene lost 2 bases and the J gene lost 3 bases, with 25 bases spanning the gap. CDR3 sequence: CASSLPTGAQGGLYTEAFF. The CDR3 DNA sequence: TGTGCCAGCAGCTTACCGACGGGCGCCCAAGGGGGTTTGTACACTGAAGCTTTCTTT.

The chain recombines TRBV6-5 with TRBJ2-7; D perhaps matches TRBD2 (6 bases). This CDR3 spans 15 amino acids. V lost 0 bases and J lost 1, with 10 bases in between. Germline-derived CDR1 and CDR2 are MNHEY and SVGAGI. The CDR3 DNA follows: TGTGCCAGCAGTTACTCGCGGGACGGGTCCTACGAGCAGTACTTC. It yields the protein CASSYSRDGSYEQYF.

The rearrangement links TRBV9 to TRBJ1-6; D not resolved. The CDR3 contains 16 residues. Looked up from germline, CDR1 is SGDLS and CDR2 is YYNGEE. V lost 3 bases and J 1 base, leaving 11 bases between the germline ends. The CDR3 protein is CASSAPDGSYNSPLHF. The CDR3 nucleotides are TGTGCCAGCAGCGCACCCGATGGTTCCTATAATTCACCCCTCCACTTT.

The chain carries TRBV11-2 and TRBJ2-1, with D possibly TRBD2 on 5 matching bases. From germline, CDR1 is SGHAT and CDR2 FQNNGV. This CDR3 contains 14 residues. Trimming shortened V by 5 bases and J by 5 bases, and 13 bases separated the two germline ends. DNA of the CDR3: TGTGCCAGCAGCCCGGGGTGGGAAAACAATGAGCAGTTCTTC. This gives the protein CASSPGWENNEQFF. The entire variable domain, with the rest obtained from reference TRBV11-2 and TRBJ2-1, is as follows: EAGVAQSPRYKIIEKRQSVAFWCNPISGHATLYWYQQILGQGPKLLIQFQNNGVVDDSQLPKDRFSAERLKGVDSTLKIQPAKLEDSAVYLCASSPGWENNEQFFGPGTRLTVL.

This chain uses TRBV19 with TRBJ2-5, with D possibly being TRBD1 (5 bases). In germline, CDR1 is LNHDA, CDR2 SQIVND (reference sequence). The length of the CDR3 is 15 residues. With 0 bases removed from V and 5 bases from J, the gap between germline ends came to 13 bases. CDR3 sequence: CASSIDGSGRETQYF. The CDR3 region has the DNA TGTGCCAGTAGTATAGATGGCTCAGGGCGTGAGACCCAGTACTTC.

The genes are TRBV2 and TRBJ2-1; TRBD2 matches 7 bases. Germline V lookup: CDR1 SNHLY, CDR2 FYNNEI. The V and J ends lost 8 bases and 7 bases, in that order; junction bases with no gene match: 11. CDR3 length equals 14 residues. CDR3 loop: CASRREGVFNEQFF. In nucleotides, the CDR3 is TGTGCCAGCCGAAGGGAGGGTGTTTTTAATGAGCAGTTCTTC.

This chain links TRBV7-8 with TRBJ2-4, with D possibly TRBD2 on 6 matching bases. Germline-derived CDR1 and CDR2 are SGHVS and FQNEAQ. The CDR3 is 13 amino acids. The V and J ends lost 5 bases and 7 bases respectively, with 12 bases between them. CDR3 coding DNA: TGTGCCAGCAGCCGGGACTCCCTGAACATTCAGTACTTC. Protein product: CASSRDSLNIQYF.

The chain links TRBV29-1 to TRBJ1-2; 7 bases are a match to TRBD1. The germline CDR1 and CDR2 sequences are SQVTM and ANQGSEA. Trimming at V came to 6 bases and at J to 5 bases, leaving 9 bases not matched to a gene. The CDR3 length is 13 residues. This CDR3 reads CSVSDRASYGYTF. The CDR3 DNA is TGCAGCGTAAGTGACAGGGCGAGTTATGGCTACACCTTC.

The chain combines TRBV28 with TRBJ2-5; tentative D call: TRBD2 (6 bases). The CDR3 length is 15 residues. With 4 bases removed from V and 3 bases from J, the gap between germline ends came to 15 bases. Germline V gives CDR1 MDHEN, CDR2 SYDVKM. For the CDR3, the DNA is TGTGCCAGCAGTTGGACGGGAGTAGCCAAAGAGACCCAGTACTTC. Translating gives CASSWTGVAKETQYF.

The V gene is TRBV19, the J gene TRBJ2-5; the match to TRBD1 covers 9 bases. CDR1 LNHDA and CDR2 SQIVND come from the germline V gene (reference sequence). The CDR3 covers 15 residues. V was clipped by 3 bases and J by 4 bases; unmatched bases: 6. The CDR3 DNA reads as TGTGCCAGTAGTATCCATACAGGGGGCAGAGAGACCCAGTACTTC. It translates to CASSIHTGGRETQYF.

The genes are TRBV19 and TRBJ2-5; D not certain. V shed 3 bases and J shed 0 bases, with 5 bases lying between them. CDR1 and CDR2 (germline): LNHDA, SQIVND (reference sequence). This CDR3 comprises 13 residues. This CDR3 reads CASSIAYQETQYF. The DNA of the CDR3 is TGTGCCAGTAGTATTGCGTACCAAGAGACCCAGTACTTC.

This chain joins TRBV27 and TRBJ1-2; a weak D match, TRBD1 (6 bases). CDR3 length: 14 amino acids. Trimming stripped 2 bases from V and 4 bases from J, with 11 bases between. Germline lookup yields CDR1 MNHEY and CDR2 SMNVEV (reference sequence). The CDR3 region has the DNA TGTGCCAGCAGTTTAACAGGGTACTCCTATGGCTACACCTTC. It codes for CASSLTGYSYGYTF.

V and J are TRBV5-1 and TRBJ1-2; D is ambiguous. Germline V gene sequence: CDR1 SGHRS, CDR2 YFSETQ. The CDR3 sequence is 14 residues long. Deletions cut 0 bases from V and 4 bases from J, with 10 bases between. Here the CDR3 DNA reads TGCGCCAGCAGCTTGGAATCCCCGGGCTATGGCTACACCTTC. Translating gives CASSLESPGYGYTF. Drawing the rest from reference TRBV5-1 and TRBJ1-2, the complete variable domain is KAGVTQTPRYLIKTRGQQVTLSCSPISGHRSVSWYQQTPGQGLQFLFEYFSETQRNKGNFPGRFSGRQFSNSRSEMNVSTLELGDSALYLCASSLESPGYGYTFGSGTRLTVV.

The gene calls are TRBV11-2 and TRBJ1-3; 7 nucleotides align to TRBD1. The germline V gene encodes CDR1 SGHAT and CDR2 FQNNGV. There are 15 residues in the CDR3. J gave up 3 bases and V 4 bases, and 6 bases lay outside the gene matches. CDR3 region: CASSSARDSGNTIYF. The CDR3 nucleotides are TGTGCCAGCAGCTCCGCGCGGGACAGTGGAAACACCATATATTTT.

Details on this clone: One junction end does not reproduce the germline sequence, and a read error may be involved. V usage is TRBV19 and J usage is TRBJ2-4; weak D call: TRBD1 (5 bases). The V gene's germline CDR1 is LNHDA and CDR2 SQIVND (reference sequence). This CDR3 has 14 residues. The CDR3, as DNA: TGTGCCAGTAGTCCGACAGTGGAGACACGGATTCGGTACTTC. Translating gives CASSPTVETRIRYF. Full variable domain (rest looked up from reference TRBV19 and TRBJ2-4): DGGITQSPKYLFRKEGQNVTLSCEQNLNHDAMYWYRQDPGQGLRLIYYSQIVNDFQKGDIAEGYSVSREKKESFPLTVTSAQKNPTAFYLCASSPTVETRIRYFGAGTRLSVL.

V is TRBV28 and J is TRBJ1-5; D is unresolved. Germline V gene sequence: CDR1 MDHEN, CDR2 SYDVKM. Deletions cut 5 bases from V and 9 bases from J, with 17 bases between. The CDR3 loop spans 14 amino acids. The CDR3 bases are TGTGCCAGCAGTAATTATATTTCTAGAACGCCCCAGCATTTT. Its protein is CASSNYISRTPQHF.

J is TRBJ2-7 and V is TRBV7-2; 9 nucleotides align to TRBD2. V lost 4 bases, J lost 5 bases, and 12 bases stayed unmatched. The CDR3 is 16 amino acids. Germline CDR1 and CDR2: SGHTA and FQGNSA. CDR3 bases: TGTGCCAGCAGCTCGGGGGGTAGCGGGAGAAGGAACGAGCAGTACTTC. This sequence encodes CASSSGGSGRRNEQYF.

The chain has TRBV4-1 and TRBJ2-5; 11 bases align to TRBD1. After removal of 6 bases from V and 5 bases from J, the junction contained 8 bases not matched to a gene. This CDR3 is built from 15 residues. CDR1 MGHRA and CDR2 YSYEKL come from the germline V gene. The CDR3 DNA sequence: TGCGCCAGCAGACCTGGACAGGGGGCGAGGGAGACCCAGTACTTC. The encoded protein is CASRPGQGARETQYF.

J is TRBJ2-7 and V is TRBV10-2; weak D call: TRBD2 (5 bases). V was cut by 3 bases and J by 6 bases, with 24 bases left in between. There are 17 residues in the CDR3. Germline V gene lookup returns CDR1 WSHSY and CDR2 SAAADI. The CDR3: CASSEKGLWTGVGEQYF. CDR3 sequence (DNA): TGCGCCAGCAGTGAAAAGGGTCTATGGACTGGGGTGGGCGAGCAGTACTTC.

This chain links TRBV10-3 with TRBJ1-2; perhaps TRBD1 as D (6 bases). The CDR3 runs 12 residues. Germline CDR1 and CDR2: ENHRY and SYGVKD. V lost 11 bases and J lost 7, with 17 bases in between. The CDR3 reads CASRTEQGGYTF. CDR3 DNA: TGTGCCTCCCGGACGGAACAGGGTGGCTACACCTTC.

The rearrangement links TRBV2 to TRBJ1-5; a weak D match, TRBD1 (5 bases). With 6 bases removed from V and 3 bases from J, the gap between germline ends came to 12 bases. The V gene's germline CDR1 is SNHLY and CDR2 FYNNEI. This CDR3 contains 14 residues. The CDR3 sequence is CASRQDNPNQPQHF. DNA for the CDR3: TGTGCCAGCAGACAGGACAACCCCAATCAGCCCCAGCATTTT.

The V gene is TRBV28, the J gene TRBJ1-1; a possible D gene is TRBD1 (6 bases). The CDR3 length is 15 residues. Germline values: CDR1 MDHEN, CDR2 SYDVKM. Trimming removed 7 bases at V and 2 bases at J, with 17 bases between. The CDR3 spells CASKGAGGANTEAFF. The CDR3 DNA follows: TGTGCCAGCAAAGGGGCGGGGGGCGCCAACACTGAAGCTTTCTTT. Full variable domain (outside the CDR3, taken from reference TRBV28 and TRBJ1-1): DVKVTQSSRYLVKRTGEKVFLECVQDMDHENMFWYRQDPGLGLRLIYFSYDVKMKEKGDIPEGYSVSREKKERFSLILESASTNQTSMYLCASKGAGGANTEAFFGQGTRLTVV.

The J gene is TRBJ2-7, the V gene TRBV27; no clear D gene. Germline CDR1 reads MNHEY; CDR2 reads SMNVEV (reference sequence). V lost 0 bases and J lost 8, with 17 bases in between. CDR3 size: 15 residues. In nucleotides, the CDR3 is TGTGCCAGCAGTTTATCGAGTACAGCGACGGGTAAGCAGTACTTC. Protein: CASSLSSTATGKQYF.

This clone was seen once. The V gene is TRBV6-5, the J gene TRBJ1-1, with D uncertain. The CDR3 has 13 amino acids. Per the germline V gene, CDR1 is MNHEY and CDR2 is SVGAGI. The V and J ends lost 6 bases and 4 bases respectively, with 12 bases between them. The CDR3 sequence: CASSPAGGTEAFF. The CDR3 nucleotides are TGTGCCAGCAGCCCAGCAGGCGGCACTGAAGCTTTCTTT.